This TCR beta chain originates from a study of neurological immune-mediated disorders. The study, taken as a whole, reports: In HTLV-1-associated myelopathy, TCR clonal expansion was greatest, and in multiple sclerosis it was least, below healthy controls.

This CDR3 is built from 14 residues. Per the germline V gene, CDR1 is SGHTA and CDR2 is FQGNSA. Deletions cut 0 bases from V and 2 bases from J, with 7 bases between. The unsorted libraries had their origin in 2 million PBMCs stored at -80 C. TCRdb fed the 5' RACE reads into MiXCR, producing one record per CDR3 protein. The data show 130,000 or so distinct CDR3 sequences, about 3.2% seen once. This clonotype was seen many times. Its target is not known. Sequenced input: PBMCs. The V and J genes are TRBV7-2 and TRBJ1-2; D is unresolved. The TCR sequence derives from a young woman with multiple sclerosis. The CDR3 reads CASSLARKNYGYTF. In DNA, the CDR3 is TGTGCCAGCAGCTTAGCAAGAAAAAACTATGGCTACACCTTC.